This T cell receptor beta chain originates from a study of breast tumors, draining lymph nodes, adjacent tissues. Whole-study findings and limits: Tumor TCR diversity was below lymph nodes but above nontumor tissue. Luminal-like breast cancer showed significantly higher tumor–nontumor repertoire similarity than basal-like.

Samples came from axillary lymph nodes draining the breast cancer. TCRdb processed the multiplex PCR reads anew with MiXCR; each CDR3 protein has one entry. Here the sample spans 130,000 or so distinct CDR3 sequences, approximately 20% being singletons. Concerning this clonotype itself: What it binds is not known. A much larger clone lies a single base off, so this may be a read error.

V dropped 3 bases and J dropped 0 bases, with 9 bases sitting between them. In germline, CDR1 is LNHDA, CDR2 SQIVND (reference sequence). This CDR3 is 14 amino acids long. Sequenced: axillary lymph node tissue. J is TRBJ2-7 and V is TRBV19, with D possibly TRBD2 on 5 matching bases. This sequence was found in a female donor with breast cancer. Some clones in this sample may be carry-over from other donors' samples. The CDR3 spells CASSIPGSSYEQYF. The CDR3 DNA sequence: TGTGCCAGTAGTATCCCGGGAAGCTCCTACGAGCAGTACTTC.